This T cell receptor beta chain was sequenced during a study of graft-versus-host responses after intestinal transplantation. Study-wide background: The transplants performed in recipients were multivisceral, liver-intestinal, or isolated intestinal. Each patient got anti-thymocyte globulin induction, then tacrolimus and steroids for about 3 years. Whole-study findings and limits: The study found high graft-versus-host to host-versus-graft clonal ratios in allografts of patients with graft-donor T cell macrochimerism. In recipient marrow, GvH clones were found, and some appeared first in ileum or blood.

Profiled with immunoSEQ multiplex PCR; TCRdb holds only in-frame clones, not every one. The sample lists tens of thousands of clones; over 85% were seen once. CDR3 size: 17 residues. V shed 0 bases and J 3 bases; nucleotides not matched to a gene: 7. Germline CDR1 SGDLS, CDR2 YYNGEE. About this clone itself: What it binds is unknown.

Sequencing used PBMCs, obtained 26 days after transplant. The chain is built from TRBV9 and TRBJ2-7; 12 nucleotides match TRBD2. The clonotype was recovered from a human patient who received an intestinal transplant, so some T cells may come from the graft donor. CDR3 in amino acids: CASSVGASGRADYEQYF. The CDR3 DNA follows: TGTGCCAGCAGCGTAGGTGCTAGCGGGAGGGCCGACTACGAGCAGTACTTC.